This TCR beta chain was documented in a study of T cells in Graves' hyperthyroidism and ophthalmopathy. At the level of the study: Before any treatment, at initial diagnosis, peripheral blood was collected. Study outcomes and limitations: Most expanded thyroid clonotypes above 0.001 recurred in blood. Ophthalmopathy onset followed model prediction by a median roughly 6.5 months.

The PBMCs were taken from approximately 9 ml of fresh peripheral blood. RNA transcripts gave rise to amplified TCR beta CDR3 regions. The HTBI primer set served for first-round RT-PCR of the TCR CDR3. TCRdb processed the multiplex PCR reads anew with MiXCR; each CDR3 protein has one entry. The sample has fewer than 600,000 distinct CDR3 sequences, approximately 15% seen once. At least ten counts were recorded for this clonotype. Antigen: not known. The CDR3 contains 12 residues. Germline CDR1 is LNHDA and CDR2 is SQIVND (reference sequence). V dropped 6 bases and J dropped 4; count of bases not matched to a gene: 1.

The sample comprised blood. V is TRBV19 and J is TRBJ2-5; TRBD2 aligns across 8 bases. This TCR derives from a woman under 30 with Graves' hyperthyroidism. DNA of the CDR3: TGTGCCAGTAGGAGCGGGGGAGAGACCCAGTACTTC. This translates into CASRSGGETQYF.